The T cell receptor beta chain under discussion was sequenced for a study of T cell changes during pregnancy in multiple sclerosis. Between the trimmed V and J ends, which lost 3 bases and 5 bases, there was a span of 13 bases. The germline gives CDR1 MRHNA, CDR2 SNTAGT. CDR3 size: 15 residues. Sequencing was performed with immunoSEQ multiplex PCR; in TCRdb, only in-frame clones are kept and a portion is missing. The data show approximately 40,000 clones, 92% seen once. The sample was CD4+ T cells from peripheral blood mononuclear cells, taken in the third trimester of pregnancy. J is TRBJ2-2 and V is TRBV6-4; possible D gene TRBD2, 6 bases. The clonotype comes from a female donor with multiple sclerosis, enrolled in a pregnancy study. CDR3 sequence (DNA): TGTGCCAGCAGTGAAGGTCCCGCGGGAACCGGGGAGCTGTTTTTT. Protein: CASSEGPAGTGELFF.